This T cell receptor (beta chain) originates from a study of blood T cells in healthy people across ages. This CDR3 is 12 amino acids long. Per the germline V gene, CDR1 is SQVTM and CDR2 is ANQGSEA. J was trimmed by 7 bases and V by 4 bases; bases with no gene match: 6. Sample-barcoded 5' priming and a J-beta primer mix drove a second PCR of 7 to 11 cycles. MiXCR, applied by TCRdb to the 5' RACE reads, yields one record per CDR3 protein. This table has about 1.8 million distinct CDR3 sequences, just under 50% appearing once. Notes on this clonotype: What it recognizes is unknown.

Study outcomes and limitations: Possibly, changes in expanded clonotypes were confounded because donor CMV status was unknown. Higher diversity and more naive CD4+ cells were features of long-lived donors, compared to aged donors. Diversity of TCR beta correlated strongly with naive T cell percentage.

The genes are TRBV29-1 and TRBJ1-2; 7 nucleotides agree with TRBD1. The receptor comes from a woman in her thirties or forties in good health. Source material: blood. The CDR3 loop reads CSVAVQGIGYTF. The DNA of the CDR3 is TGCAGCGTTGCGGTACAGGGGATTGGCTACACCTTC.